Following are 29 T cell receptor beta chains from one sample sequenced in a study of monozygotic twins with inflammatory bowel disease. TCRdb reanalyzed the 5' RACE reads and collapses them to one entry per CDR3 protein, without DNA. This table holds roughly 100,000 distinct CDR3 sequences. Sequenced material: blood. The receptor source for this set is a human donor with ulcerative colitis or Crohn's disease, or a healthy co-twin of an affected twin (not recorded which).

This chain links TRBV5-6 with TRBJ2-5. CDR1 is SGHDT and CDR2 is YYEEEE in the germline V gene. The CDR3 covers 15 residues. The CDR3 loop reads CASSLPQVHQETQYF.

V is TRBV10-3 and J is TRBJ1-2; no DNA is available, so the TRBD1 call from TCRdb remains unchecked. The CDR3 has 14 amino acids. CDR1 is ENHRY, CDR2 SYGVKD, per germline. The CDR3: CAISGGQGYYGYTF.

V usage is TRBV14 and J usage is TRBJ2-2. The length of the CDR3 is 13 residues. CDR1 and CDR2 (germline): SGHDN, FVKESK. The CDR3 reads CASSQGNTGELFF.

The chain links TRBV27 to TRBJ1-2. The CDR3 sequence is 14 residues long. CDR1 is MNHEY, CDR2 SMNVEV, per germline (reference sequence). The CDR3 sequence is CASSLSKTPYGYTF.

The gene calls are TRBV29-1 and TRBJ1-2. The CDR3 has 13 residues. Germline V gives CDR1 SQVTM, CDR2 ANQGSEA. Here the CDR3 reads CSVEGSEWYGYTF.

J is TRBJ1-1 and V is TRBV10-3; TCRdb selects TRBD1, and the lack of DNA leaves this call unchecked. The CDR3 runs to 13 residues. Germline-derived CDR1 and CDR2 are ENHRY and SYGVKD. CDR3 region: CAIKPQGNTEAFF.

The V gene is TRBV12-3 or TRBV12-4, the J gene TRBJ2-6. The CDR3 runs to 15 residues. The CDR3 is CASSLMISGANVLTF.

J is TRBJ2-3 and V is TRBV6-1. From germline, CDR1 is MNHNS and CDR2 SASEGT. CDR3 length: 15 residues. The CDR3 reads CASSKAAQEIYTQYF.

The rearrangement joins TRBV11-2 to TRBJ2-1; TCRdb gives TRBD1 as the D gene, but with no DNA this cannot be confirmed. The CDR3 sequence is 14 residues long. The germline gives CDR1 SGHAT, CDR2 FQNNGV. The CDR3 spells CASSLGGQGHEQFF.

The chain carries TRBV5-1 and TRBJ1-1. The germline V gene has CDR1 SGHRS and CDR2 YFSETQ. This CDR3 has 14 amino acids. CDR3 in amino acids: CASSLDGRATEAFF.

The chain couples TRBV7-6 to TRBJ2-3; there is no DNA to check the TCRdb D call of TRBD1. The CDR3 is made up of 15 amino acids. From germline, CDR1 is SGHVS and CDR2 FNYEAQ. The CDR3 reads CASSPRPGWADTQYF. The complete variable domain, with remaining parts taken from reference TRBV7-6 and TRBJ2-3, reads GAGVSQSPRYKVTKRGQDVALRCDPISGHVSLYWYRQALGQGPEFLTYFNYEAQQDKSGLPNDRFSAERPEGSISTLTIQRTEQRDSAMYRCASSPRPGWADTQYFGPGTRLTVL.

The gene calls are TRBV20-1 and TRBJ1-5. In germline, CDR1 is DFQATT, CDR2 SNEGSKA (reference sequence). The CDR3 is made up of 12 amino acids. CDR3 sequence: CSASFRHQPQHF.

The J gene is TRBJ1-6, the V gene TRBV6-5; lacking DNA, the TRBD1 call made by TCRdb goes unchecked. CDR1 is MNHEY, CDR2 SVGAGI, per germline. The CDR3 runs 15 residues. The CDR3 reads CASSYLQGDNSPLHF.

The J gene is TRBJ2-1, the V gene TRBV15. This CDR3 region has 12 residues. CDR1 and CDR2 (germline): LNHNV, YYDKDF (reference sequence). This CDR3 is CATSRRDNEQFF.

The CDR3 spells CATSRERTPYYNEQFF. The chain recombines TRBV15 with TRBJ2-1; TCRdb designates TRBD1, a call that cannot be tested without DNA. The germline gives CDR1 LNHNV, CDR2 YYDKDF (reference sequence). The CDR3 is made up of 16 amino acids.

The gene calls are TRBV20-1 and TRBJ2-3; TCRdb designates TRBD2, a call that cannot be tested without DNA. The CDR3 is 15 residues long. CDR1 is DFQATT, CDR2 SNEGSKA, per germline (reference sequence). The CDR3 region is CSAKTSEKFTDTQYF.

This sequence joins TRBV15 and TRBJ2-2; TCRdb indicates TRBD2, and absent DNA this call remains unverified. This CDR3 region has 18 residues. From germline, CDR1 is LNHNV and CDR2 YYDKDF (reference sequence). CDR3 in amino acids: CATSRDPQRTSVNGELFF.

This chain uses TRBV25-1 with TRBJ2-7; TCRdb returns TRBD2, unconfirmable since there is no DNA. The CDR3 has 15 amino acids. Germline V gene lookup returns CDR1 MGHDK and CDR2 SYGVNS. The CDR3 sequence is CASSEMRGLASEQYF.

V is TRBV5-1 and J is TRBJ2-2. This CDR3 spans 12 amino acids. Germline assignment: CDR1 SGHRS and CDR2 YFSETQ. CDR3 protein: CASSQNTGELFF.

This CDR3 is CASSASTGVGYTF. The V and J genes are TRBV5-1 and TRBJ1-2; TCRdb selects TRBD1, and the lack of DNA leaves this call unchecked. This CDR3 has 13 amino acids. Germline V gene data show CDR1 as SGHRS and CDR2 as YFSETQ.

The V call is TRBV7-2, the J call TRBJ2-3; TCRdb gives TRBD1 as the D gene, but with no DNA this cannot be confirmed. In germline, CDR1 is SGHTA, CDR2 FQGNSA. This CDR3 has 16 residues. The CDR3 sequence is CASSLVGTASTDTQYF.

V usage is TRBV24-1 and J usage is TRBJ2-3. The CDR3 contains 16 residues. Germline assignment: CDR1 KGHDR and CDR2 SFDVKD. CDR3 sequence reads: CATSGPTGVRMGTQYF.

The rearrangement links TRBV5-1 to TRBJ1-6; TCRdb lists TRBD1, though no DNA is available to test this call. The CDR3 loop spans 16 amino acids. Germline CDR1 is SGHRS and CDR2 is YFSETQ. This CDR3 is CASSTTGIAYNSPLHF.

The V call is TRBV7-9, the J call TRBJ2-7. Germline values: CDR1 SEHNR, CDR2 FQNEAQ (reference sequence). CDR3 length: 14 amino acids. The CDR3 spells CASSSAGSPYEQYF.

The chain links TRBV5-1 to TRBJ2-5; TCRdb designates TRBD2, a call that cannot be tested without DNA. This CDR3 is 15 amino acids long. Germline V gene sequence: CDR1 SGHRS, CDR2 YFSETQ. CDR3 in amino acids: CASSLVARVQETQYF.

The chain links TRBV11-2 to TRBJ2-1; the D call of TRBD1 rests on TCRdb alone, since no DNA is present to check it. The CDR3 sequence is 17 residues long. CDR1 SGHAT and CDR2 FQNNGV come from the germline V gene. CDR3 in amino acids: CASSISGTRSSYNEQFF.

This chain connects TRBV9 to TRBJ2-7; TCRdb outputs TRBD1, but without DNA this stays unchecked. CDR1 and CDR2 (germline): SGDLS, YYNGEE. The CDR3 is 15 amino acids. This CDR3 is CASSVGAGGDYEQYF. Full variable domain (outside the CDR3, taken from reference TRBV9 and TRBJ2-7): DSGVTQTPKHLITATGQRVTLRCSPRSGDLSVYWYQQSLDQGLQFLIQYYNGEERAKGNILERFSAQQFPDLHSELNLSSLELGDSALYFCASSVGAGGDYEQYFGPGTRLTVT.

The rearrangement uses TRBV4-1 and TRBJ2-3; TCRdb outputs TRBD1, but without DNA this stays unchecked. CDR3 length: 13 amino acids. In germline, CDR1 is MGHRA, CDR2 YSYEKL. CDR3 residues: CASSRTFTDTQYF.

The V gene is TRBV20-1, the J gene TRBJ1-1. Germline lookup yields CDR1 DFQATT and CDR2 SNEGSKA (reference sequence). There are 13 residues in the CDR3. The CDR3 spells CSARVQLNTEAFF.